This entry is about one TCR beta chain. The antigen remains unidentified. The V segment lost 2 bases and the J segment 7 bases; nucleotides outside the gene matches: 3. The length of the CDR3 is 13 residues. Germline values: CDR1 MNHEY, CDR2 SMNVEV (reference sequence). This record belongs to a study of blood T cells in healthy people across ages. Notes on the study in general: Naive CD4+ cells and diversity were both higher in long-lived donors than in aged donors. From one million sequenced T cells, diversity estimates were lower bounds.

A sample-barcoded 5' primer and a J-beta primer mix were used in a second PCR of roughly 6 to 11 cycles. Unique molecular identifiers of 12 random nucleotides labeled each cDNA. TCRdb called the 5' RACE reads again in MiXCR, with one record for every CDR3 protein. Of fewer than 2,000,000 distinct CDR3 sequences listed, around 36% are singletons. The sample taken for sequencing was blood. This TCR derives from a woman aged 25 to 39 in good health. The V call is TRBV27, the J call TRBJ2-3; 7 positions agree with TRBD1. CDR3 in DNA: TGTGCCAGCAGTTTAGAGACAGGGTATACGCAGTATTTT. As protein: CASSLETGYTQYF.